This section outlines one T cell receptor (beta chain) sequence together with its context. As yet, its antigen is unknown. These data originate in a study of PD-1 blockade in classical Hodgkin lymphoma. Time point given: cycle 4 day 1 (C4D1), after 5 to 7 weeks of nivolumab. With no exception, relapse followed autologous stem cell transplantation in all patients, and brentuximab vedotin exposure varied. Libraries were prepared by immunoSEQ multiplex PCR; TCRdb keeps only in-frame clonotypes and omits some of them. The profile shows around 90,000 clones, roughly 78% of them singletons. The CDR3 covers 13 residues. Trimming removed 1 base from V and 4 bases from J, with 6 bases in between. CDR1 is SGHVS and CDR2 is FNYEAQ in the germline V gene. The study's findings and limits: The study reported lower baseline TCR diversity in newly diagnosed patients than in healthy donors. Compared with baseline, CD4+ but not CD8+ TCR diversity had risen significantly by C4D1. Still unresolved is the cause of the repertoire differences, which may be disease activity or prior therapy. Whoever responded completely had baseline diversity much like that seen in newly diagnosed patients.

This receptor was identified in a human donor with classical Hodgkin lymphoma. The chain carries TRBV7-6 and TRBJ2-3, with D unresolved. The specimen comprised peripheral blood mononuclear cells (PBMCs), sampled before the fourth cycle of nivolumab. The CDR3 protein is CASSLELPDTQYF. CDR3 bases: TGTGCCAGCAGCTTAGAACTACCAGATACGCAGTATTTT. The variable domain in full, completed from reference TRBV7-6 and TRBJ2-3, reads GAGVSQSPRYKVTKRGQDVALRCDPISGHVSLYWYRQALGQGPEFLTYFNYEAQQDKSGLPNDRFSAERPEGSISTLTIQRTEQRDSAMYRCASSLELPDTQYFGPGTRLTVL.